Below are 22 T cell receptor beta chains sequenced from a single sample in a study of blood T cell repertoires in COVID-19. Repertoires were generated with immunoSEQ multiplex PCR, while TCRdb's copy carries only in-frame clones and drops some. The table has about 170,000 clones, 65% to 85% seen once. Input material: peripheral blood. These receptors originate from a man between 65 and 85 years old with active or convalescent COVID-19.

The chain recombines TRBV5-1 with TRBJ2-7; tentatively, D is TRBD2 (6 bases). Germline-derived CDR1 and CDR2 are SGHRS and YFSETQ. With 4 bases removed from V and 6 bases from J, the gap between germline ends came to 14 bases. The CDR3 covers 13 residues. The chain's CDR3 is CASSPGRESEQYF. CDR3 sequence (DNA): TGCGCCAGCAGCCCGGGACGGGAGAGCGAGCAGTACTTC.

The chain is built from TRBV7-9 and TRBJ2-5; 12 nucleotides line up with TRBD1. This CDR3 is built from 16 residues. The germline V gene encodes CDR1 SEHNR and CDR2 FQNEAQ (reference sequence). With V trimmed by 5 bases and J by 5 bases, 9 bases remained unmatched. CDR3 nucleotide sequence: TGTGCCAGCAGCCCCGGGGGACAGGGGGCTCTGGAGACCCAGTACTTC. Amino acid sequence: CASSPGGQGALETQYF.

The genes are TRBV6-2 or TRBV6-3 and TRBJ2-2; D may be TRBD2 (5 bases). This CDR3 has 16 amino acids. From germline, CDR1 is MNHEY and CDR2 SVGEGT. Trimming took 5 bases from V and 6 from J, leaving 19 bases between them. The chain's CDR3 is CASSRLLPSTAGELFF. The CDR3 nucleotides read TGTGCCAGCAGTCGCCTACTCCCTAGCACCGCCGGGGAGCTGTTTTTT.

The chain employs TRBV25-1 and TRBJ2-5; D perhaps matches TRBD1 (5 bases). V was pared by 1 base and J by 0 bases, with 9 bases between. CDR1 MGHDK and CDR2 SYGVNS come from the germline V gene. The CDR3 is 15 amino acids. CDR3 sequence reads: CASSESTDHQETQYF. The CDR3 DNA follows: TGTGCCAGCAGTGAATCGACAGACCACCAAGAGACCCAGTACTTC.

The J gene is TRBJ2-4, the V gene TRBV27; D unresolved. The V gene's germline CDR1 is MNHEY and CDR2 SMNVEV (reference sequence). The CDR3 is 16 amino acids. V was shortened by 2 bases and J by 0 bases, with 11 bases between the two germline ends. The DNA for the CDR3 is TGTGCCAGCAGTTTACAGGCCGTCTTAGCCAAAAACATTCAGTACTTC. It specifies CASSLQAVLAKNIQYF.

The chain carries TRBV7-2 and TRBJ1-3, with TRBD1 matching 7 bases. The V gene's germline CDR1 is SGHTA and CDR2 FQGNSA. The CDR3 spans 16 residues. V trimming: 5 bases; J trimming: 0 bases; junction bases outside the gene matches: 7. CDR3 coding DNA: TGTGCCAGCAGCGGGGGACAGCCAAGCTCTGGAAACACCATATATTTT. Translation gives CASSGGQPSSGNTIYF.

The rearrangement uses TRBV5-1 and TRBJ2-7; 7 nucleotides line up with TRBD2. The J segment lost 0 bases and the V segment lost 4 bases, leaving 7 bases of the junction unmatched. Germline V gives CDR1 SGHRS, CDR2 YFSETQ. The CDR3 runs 15 residues. CDR3 amino acids: CASSLLSGTSYEQYF. The CDR3 nucleotides read TGCGCCAGCAGCCTGCTCAGCGGGACCTCCTACGAGCAGTACTTC.

Points on this clone: This sample also contains other DNA sequences that code for the same CDR3. The chain employs TRBV18 and TRBJ2-5; D unresolved. The CDR3 has 12 amino acids. The germline V gene has CDR1 KGHSH and CDR2 LQKENI. Trimming shortened V by 1 base and J by 4 bases, and 4 bases separated the two germline ends. CDR3 sequence reads: CASSPLRETQYF. The CDR3 DNA is TGTGCCAGCTCACCACTGCGAGAGACCCAGTACTTC.

This chain joins TRBV18 and TRBJ2-7; D is perhaps TRBD1 (6 bases). V shed 0 bases and J shed 6 bases, with 9 bases lying between them. The CDR3 sequence is 13 residues long. Germline V CDR1 and CDR2: KGHSH, LQKENI. CDR3 in DNA: TGTGCCAGCTCACCACCGGCAGGGGTCGAGCAGTACTTC. This codes for CASSPPAGVEQYF.

The chain links TRBV19 to TRBJ2-3; D is uncertain. From germline, CDR1 is LNHDA and CDR2 SQIVND (reference sequence). The CDR3 contains 14 residues. Trimming pared 3 bases from V and 1 base from J, leaving 8 bases between. The CDR3 here is CASSMRFRTDTQYF. The CDR3, as DNA: TGTGCCAGTAGTATGCGGTTCCGCACAGATACGCAGTATTTT.

The chain links TRBV9 to TRBJ1-6, with D unclear. The V end was cut by 0 bases, the J end by 10 bases, with 8 bases between. This CDR3 region has 13 residues. Germline CDR1 is SGDLS and CDR2 is YYNGEE. The CDR3 is CASSVEEYSPLHF. The CDR3 region has the DNA TGTGCCAGCAGCGTAGAGGAGTACTCACCCCTCCACTTT.

This clone has only one observation. The genes are TRBV11-3 and TRBJ2-2; possible D gene TRBD1, 6 bases. V was cut by 5 bases and J by 5 bases, with 15 bases left in between. Germline loops: CDR1 SGHNT, CDR2 YENEEA. This CDR3 has 15 amino acids. The chain's CDR3 is CASSPTGRGTGELFF. The CDR3 DNA follows: TGTGCCAGCAGCCCTACAGGGAGAGGAACCGGGGAGCTGTTTTTT.

This chain joins TRBV29-1 and TRBJ1-1, with 8 bases that match TRBD1. CDR1 and CDR2 (germline): SQVTM, ANQGSEA. The CDR3 has 12 amino acids. J gave up 3 bases and V 4 bases, and 1 base lay outside the gene matches. The CDR3 sequence is CSVAGGDTEAFF. CDR3 coding DNA: TGCAGCGTTGCAGGGGGCGACACTGAAGCTTTCTTT.

As DNA, the CDR3 is TGCGCCAGCAGCTTGGGCCTAGCGGGAGCTACAGATACGCAGTATTTT. As protein: CASSLGLAGATDTQYF. The rearrangement uses TRBV5-1 and TRBJ2-3; 10 bases agree with TRBD2. Germline trimming cut 0 bases from V and 3 bases from J; bases unmatched to any gene: 4. In germline, CDR1 is SGHRS, CDR2 YFSETQ. The CDR3 spans 16 residues. The complete variable domain, with remaining parts taken from reference TRBV5-1 and TRBJ2-3, reads KAGVTQTPRYLIKTRGQQVTLSCSPISGHRSVSWYQQTPGQGLQFLFEYFSETQRNKGNFPGRFSGRQFSNSRSEMNVSTLELGDSALYLCASSLGLAGATDTQYFGPGTRLTVL.

The chain joins TRBV10-2 to TRBJ2-3; possible D gene TRBD2, 5 bases. This CDR3 is built from 11 residues. Trimming left V 2 bases short and J 11 bases short, with 8 bases between. CDR1 and CDR2 (germline): WSHSY, SAAADI. The CDR3 DNA reads as TGCGCCAGCAGTGAGCCTAGCCTGCAGTATTTT. The encoded protein is CASSEPSLQYF.

The chain joins TRBV18 to TRBJ2-7; 7 nucleotides line up with TRBD2. The CDR3 totals 12 residues. From germline, CDR1 is KGHSH and CDR2 LQKENI. Germline trimming cut 4 bases from V and 7 bases from J; bases unmatched to any gene: 4. CDR3 sequence: CASSLRREEQYF. Here the CDR3 DNA reads TGTGCCAGCTCACTAAGGCGGGAGGAGCAGTACTTC.

This clone occurred once. J is TRBJ2-7 and V is TRBV6-5; 10 bases line up with TRBD1. The ends lost 6 bases at V and 0 bases at J; junction bases unmatched: 5. The CDR3 has 15 amino acids. Per germline, CDR1 MNHEY and CDR2 SVGAGI. Here the CDR3 reads CASSPDRGISYEQYF. CDR3 nucleotide sequence: TGTGCCAGCAGCCCGGACAGGGGGATCTCCTACGAGCAGTACTTC.

This chain links TRBV2 with TRBJ1-5; D is possibly TRBD1 (5 bases). Trimming removed 5 bases from V and 1 base from J, with 6 bases in between. This CDR3 contains 13 residues. The V gene's germline CDR1 is SNHLY and CDR2 FYNNEI. The CDR3 DNA sequence: TGTGCCAGCAGTTCAGGGAGCAATCAGCCCCAGCATTTT. As protein: CASSSGSNQPQHF.

This sequence joins TRBV5-1 and TRBJ2-1; 8 nucleotides match TRBD2. Per germline, CDR1 SGHRS and CDR2 YFSETQ. J lost 2 bases, V lost 0 bases, and 4 bases had no gene match. CDR3 size: 16 residues. The CDR3 DNA sequence: TGCGCCAGCAGCTTGGTGTCGGGAGGGCCCTACAATGAGCAGTTCTTC. It yields the protein CASSLVSGGPYNEQFF.

The DNA of the CDR3 is TGTGCCAGCAGTTTCCGGGACTCAATAAATGAGCAGTTCTTC. Protein product: CASSFRDSINEQFF. The chain uses TRBV27 and TRBJ2-1; D may be TRBD2 (6 bases). V was pared by 3 bases and J by 7 bases, with 13 bases between. Germline lookup yields CDR1 MNHEY and CDR2 SMNVEV (reference sequence). This CDR3 region has 14 residues.

The V gene is TRBV4-3, the J gene TRBJ2-1; 16 bases agree with TRBD2. The germline V gene encodes CDR1 LGHNA and CDR2 YSLEER. V trimming: 4 bases; J trimming: 9 bases; junction bases outside the gene matches: 9. The CDR3 is made up of 17 amino acids. For the CDR3, the DNA is TGCGCCAGCAGCCGGGGACTAGCGGGGGGGCGTCTTAGTGAGCAGTTCTTC. Translated: CASSRGLAGGRLSEQFF.

V usage is TRBV5-5 and J usage is TRBJ2-1, with a weak D call TRBD1 (6 bases). The germline V gene has CDR1 SGHKS and CDR2 YYEKEE (reference sequence). Trimming left V 6 bases short and J 5 bases short, with 15 bases between. CDR3 length: 14 residues. The CDR3 DNA sequence: TGTGCCAGCACCTTAACATACAGGGACAATGAGCAGTTCTTC. Protein product: CASTLTYRDNEQFF.